The T cell receptor beta chain under discussion was sequenced for a study of cytomegalovirus exposure and HLA in healthy donors. Points from the study as a whole: TCR beta chains numbering 164 were designated cytomegalovirus-associated.

The study ran its PCR with 60 Vbeta and 13 Jbeta primers. Method: immunoSEQ multiplex PCR; TCRdb's copy keeps in-frame clones and lacks some. The data hold roughly 190,000 clones, with more than 70% observed a single time. Germline CDR1 reads SGHNT; CDR2 reads YYREEE (reference sequence). The CDR3 covers 15 residues. Trimming left V 4 bases short and J 1 base short, with 14 bases between. Worth noting for this clone: Its antigen is not identified.

The rearrangement joins TRBV5-4 to TRBJ1-1, with D possibly TRBD1 on 6 matching bases. Material for sequencing was PBMCs. The TCR sequence derives from a woman between 35 and 50 years old in good health and CMV-seronegative. The CDR3 sequence is CASSPVQGSNTEAFF. CDR3 sequence (DNA): TGTGCCAGCAGCCCGGTACAGGGATCGAACACTGAAGCTTTCTTT.